The clone carrying this TCR beta chain was observed many times. Its antigen is undetermined. The record originates from a study of neurological immune-mediated disorders. Time point defined: technical triplicate 2. Synthesis of cDNA was performed by 5'RACE using 10-nucleotide random UMIs. TCRdb recomputed calls from the 5' RACE reads with MiXCR, one row per CDR3 protein. Of fewer than 40,000 distinct CDR3 sequences in the sample, about an eighth were seen once. Study outcomes and limitations: Sharing of CDR3 amino acid sequences among expanded clones across subjects was absent, suggesting private repertoires in all groups.

Germline CDR1 is SGHTA and CDR2 is FQGNSA. The CDR3 is 15 amino acids. J was trimmed by 2 bases and V by 6 bases; bases with no gene match: 9. This receptor was obtained from a female donor with HTLV-1-associated myelopathy (HAM/TSP). J is TRBJ2-5 and V is TRBV7-2; TRBD1 agrees at 7 bases. The material sequenced was CD4+ T cells from blood. CDR3 sequence reads: CASRPRQGQQETQYF. CDR3 nucleotide sequence: TGTGCCAGCAGGCCTCGACAGGGACAACAAGAGACCCAGTACTTC.